A single sample gave rise to the 31 T cell receptor beta chains below, sequenced in a study of cytomegalovirus exposure and HLA in healthy donors. TCRdb's table, derived via immunoSEQ multiplex PCR, lists solely in-frame clones and lacks some. The sample contains 150,000 to 200,000 clones, approximately 80% of which appear only once. Sequenced sample: PBMCs. The receptors shown here come from a man between 18 and 35 years old in good health and CMV-seropositive.

The V gene is TRBV28, the J gene TRBJ2-5; the match to TRBD2 covers 10 bases. The CDR3 has 15 amino acids. The V and J ends lost 8 bases and 5 bases, in that order; junction bases with no gene match: 11. The germline V gene encodes CDR1 MDHEN and CDR2 SYDVKM. The CDR3 nucleotides read TGTGCCAGCCTTCAAAGGACTAGCGGAGCGGAGACCCAGTACTTC. Encoded protein: CASLQRTSGAETQYF.

The rearrangement links TRBV30 to TRBJ1-5; D may be TRBD1 (6 bases). Germline V gives CDR1 GTSNPN, CDR2 SVGIG (reference sequence). This CDR3 region has 14 residues. V lost 3 bases to trimming and J lost 7 bases, with 16 bases between them. DNA of the CDR3: TGTGCCTGGAGCCTCACAGGGATGAGACAGCCCCAGCATTTT. This codes for CAWSLTGMRQPQHF.

This clone came up a few times. The chain uses TRBV27 and TRBJ2-2; 9 bases are a match to TRBD2. In germline, CDR1 is MNHEY, CDR2 SMNVEV (reference sequence). The junction had 5 bases not matched to a gene; V was cut back by 10 bases and J by 2 bases. This CDR3 is 14 amino acids long. The CDR3 bases are TGTGCCACCAAACTAGCGGGCAACACCGGGGAGCTGTTTTTT. It is translated as CATKLAGNTGELFF.

The chain employs TRBV27 and TRBJ2-7; perhaps TRBD2 as D (6 bases). This CDR3 region has 15 residues. CDR1 and CDR2 (germline): MNHEY, SMNVEV (reference sequence). The V end was cut by 1 base, the J end by 7 bases, with 17 bases between. CDR3 residues: CASSLYAFGGGEQYF. CDR3 DNA sequence: TGTGCCAGCAGTTTATATGCCTTCGGGGGTGGGGAGCAGTACTTC.

The chain uses TRBV6-6 and TRBJ1-1, with 8 bases matching TRBD1. The germline gives CDR1 MNHNY, CDR2 SVGAGI (reference sequence). The CDR3 has 13 amino acids. The J segment lost 6 bases and the V segment lost 6 bases, leaving 6 bases of the junction unmatched. CDR3 in DNA: TGTGCCAGCAGAAGAGGACAGGGCGCTGAAGCTTTCTTT. Its translation: CASRRGQGAEAFF.

This clone was seen ten or more times. V and J are TRBV18 and TRBJ2-7, with TRBD2 matching over 7 bases. The V gene end was trimmed by 3 bases and the J gene end by 7 bases; junction bases not matched to a gene: 6. The CDR3 extends over 13 amino acids. Germline assignment: CDR1 KGHSH and CDR2 LQKENI. The CDR3, as DNA: TGTGCCAGCTCACCTGGCGCCGGGGGGGAGCAGTACTTC. Amino acids: CASSPGAGGEQYF.

The genes are TRBV7-2 and TRBJ2-1, with 12 bases that match TRBD1. The V segment lost 4 bases and the J segment 8 bases; nucleotides outside the gene matches: 6. The CDR3 runs to 15 residues. Germline assignment: CDR1 SGHTA and CDR2 FQGNSA. In nucleotides, the CDR3 is TGTGCCAGCAGCTCGGGACAGGGGGCTATCGATGAGCAGTTCTTC. Translating it yields CASSSGQGAIDEQFF. The whole variable domain, filled in from reference TRBV7-2 and TRBJ2-1, reads GAGVSQSPSNKVTEKGKDVELRCDPISGHTALYWYRQSLGQGLEFLIYFQGNSAPDKSGLPSDRFSAERTGGSVSTLTIQRTQQEDSAVYLCASSSGQGAIDEQFFGPGTRLTVL.

The rearrangement uses TRBV6-6 and TRBJ2-3, with a possible D match to TRBD2 (6 bases). The CDR3 totals 11 residues. The V gene lost 10 bases and the J gene lost 4 bases, with 9 bases spanning the gap. CDR1 and CDR2 from the germline V gene are MNHNY and SVGAGI (reference sequence). The CDR3 sequence: CATSGADTQYF. CDR3 nucleotide sequence: TGTGCCACCTCGGGGGCAGATACGCAGTATTTT.

This clone has only one observation. V gene TRBV7-2 combines with J gene TRBJ2-7; TRBD2 aligns across 9 bases. CDR3 size: 15 residues. The germline gives CDR1 SGHTA, CDR2 FQGNSA. V shed 8 bases and J 6 bases; nucleotides not matched to a gene: 14. The CDR3 DNA sequence: TGTGCCAGCTCCCGCGGGAGGGCACCAGGCCTCGAGCAGTACTTC. Protein product: CASSRGRAPGLEQYF.

This clone was counted once. One base away lies a much larger clone, so this may be a sequencing read error. This CDR3 is also generated by other DNA sequences in the sample. The genes are TRBV28 and TRBJ2-2, with D maybe TRBD2 (6 bases). The germline V gene has CDR1 MDHEN and CDR2 SYDVKM. Trimming took 5 bases from V and 2 from J, leaving 9 bases between them. This CDR3 is built from 14 residues. The chain's CDR3 is CASSLGLNTGELFF. As DNA, the CDR3 is TGTGCCAGCAGTCTGGGACTTAACACCGGGGAGCTGTTTTTT.

V gene TRBV14 combines with J gene TRBJ2-7; weak D call: TRBD2 (5 bases). In germline, CDR1 is SGHDN, CDR2 FVKESK. CDR3 length: 13 residues. The V end lost 3 bases, the J end lost 5 bases, and 11 bases lay between the germline ends. Written as DNA, the CDR3 is TGTGCCAGCAGCCAGGTCGGGGTCCACGAGCAGTACTTC. Amino acids: CASSQVGVHEQYF.

This chain joins TRBV27 and TRBJ1-1; D remains unclear. Germline CDR1 MNHEY, CDR2 SMNVEV (reference sequence). Trimming removed 5 bases at V and 1 base at J, with 20 bases between. This CDR3 is 17 amino acids long. CDR3 DNA sequence: TGTGCCAGCAGTCGTCCCCAGGCAGGCCCTGGGAACACTGAAGCTTTCTTT. Amino acid sequence: CASSRPQAGPGNTEAFF.

The chain has TRBV14 and TRBJ1-3, with D possibly being TRBD1 (5 bases). In germline, CDR1 is SGHDN, CDR2 FVKESK. The CDR3 is 16 residues long. V lost 4 bases to trimming and J lost 0 bases, with 13 bases between them. CDR3 region: CASSRSGLFSGNTIYF. In DNA form, the CDR3 reads TGTGCCAGCAGCCGGTCAGGGCTATTCTCTGGAAACACCATATATTTT.

This clone was detected only a few times. The chain joins TRBV27 to TRBJ2-2, with 8 positions matching TRBD2. The J segment lost 6 bases and the V segment lost 11 bases, leaving 11 bases of the junction unmatched. Per germline, CDR1 MNHEY and CDR2 SMNVEV (reference sequence). There are 14 residues in the CDR3. The CDR3 DNA is TGTGCCTGCGGAGGGACTAGTGTGGCCGGGGAGCTGTTTTTT. Protein: CACGGTSVAGELFF.

This clone was detected only a few times. This chain links TRBV7-6 with TRBJ2-1, with 10 bases lining up with TRBD2. Germline CDR1 and CDR2: SGHVS and FNYEAQ. V shed 1 base and J 10 bases; nucleotides not matched to a gene: 10. The CDR3 spans 16 residues. The CDR3 nucleotides are TGTGCCAGCAGCTTAGGGAGGCTAGCGGGAGTGTACGAGCAGTTCTTC. Encoded protein: CASSLGRLAGVYEQFF.

This chain links TRBV30 with TRBJ1-3, with 7 bases that match TRBD1. Germline V lookup: CDR1 GTSNPN, CDR2 SVGIG (reference sequence). Trimming cost V 1 base and J 4 bases; bases outside gene matches: 1. CDR3 length equals 13 residues. CDR3 sequence reads: CAWSATGGNTIYF. CDR3 nucleotide sequence: TGTGCCTGGAGTGCGACAGGGGGAAACACCATATATTTT.

This clone was found once. The DNA is omitted, as the CDR3 cannot be located on it reliably, and the CDR3 follows TCRdb's listing. The rearrangement joins TRBV7-3 to TRBJ1-1. The germline V gene has CDR1 SGHTA and CDR2 FQGTGA. The CDR3 contains 12 residues when both ends are counted. CDR3 protein: CASSSSDTEAFF.

The rearrangement links TRBV11-2 to TRBJ1-1; TRBD1 is a possible D gene (6 bases). Per germline, CDR1 SGHAT and CDR2 FQNNGV. This CDR3 is 12 amino acids long. The V end lost 5 bases, the J end lost 8 bases, and 12 bases lay between the germline ends. The CDR3 loop is CASSPSGAEAFF. The CDR3 DNA reads as TGTGCCAGCAGCCCCTCAGGGGCCGAAGCTTTCTTT.

CDR3 DNA: TGTGCTAGTGCCCCGATGGGGCCAGGGGGCGAGTGGTACGAGCAGTACTTC. Translated: CASAPMGPGGEWYEQYF. V and J are TRBV12-5 and TRBJ2-7, with TRBD1 identical over 8 bases. Looked up from germline, CDR1 is LGHNT and CDR2 is FRNRAP. This CDR3 comprises 17 residues. J lost 4 bases, V lost 7 bases, and 18 bases had no gene match.

This clone was detected a few times. The same CDR3 also results from other DNA sequences found in this sample. V and J are TRBV9 and TRBJ2-2, with 8 positions matching TRBD2. Germline loops: CDR1 SGDLS, CDR2 YYNGEE. V dropped 0 bases and J dropped 6; count of bases not matched to a gene: 4. The CDR3 totals 15 residues. CDR3 sequence (DNA): TGTGCCAGCAGCGTAGGGCTAGCGGGTGCCGGGGAGCTGTTTTTT. Its protein is CASSVGLAGAGELFF.

V usage is TRBV28 and J usage is TRBJ1-1; D remains ambiguous. The germline V gene has CDR1 MDHEN and CDR2 SYDVKM. The CDR3 contains 14 residues. The V end was cut by 5 bases, the J end by 6 bases, with 16 bases between. CDR3 sequence: CASSPSGRVAEAFF. The CDR3 nucleotides are TGTGCCAGCAGTCCCAGCGGGAGAGTGGCTGAAGCTTTCTTT.

This clone appeared once. The rearrangement joins TRBV6-5 to TRBJ2-2; 8 nucleotides agree with TRBD1. J gave up 5 bases and V 2 bases, and 4 bases lay outside the gene matches. The CDR3 contains 15 residues. In germline, CDR1 is MNHEY, CDR2 SVGAGI. The CDR3 sequence: CASSYGTGRTGELFF. The CDR3 DNA follows: TGTGCCAGCAGTTACGGGACAGGAAGAACCGGGGAGCTGTTTTTT.

This rearrangement joins TRBV27 to TRBJ2-7; tentative D call: TRBD1 (6 bases). Trimming removed 4 bases at V and 3 bases at J, with 16 bases between. The V gene's germline CDR1 is MNHEY and CDR2 SMNVEV (reference sequence). The CDR3 is made up of 15 amino acids. DNA of the CDR3: TGTGCCAGCAGTTACAGGGTCGGTGGAGTCTACGAGCAGTACTTC. It yields the protein CASSYRVGGVYEQYF.

Concerning this clone: Other DNA sequences of this sample code for an identical CDR3. The chain is built from TRBV6-5 and TRBJ1-5; D is possibly TRBD1 (6 bases). Trimming cost V 0 bases and J 8 bases, with 11 bases left between them. The CDR3 loop spans 14 amino acids. Germline loops: CDR1 MNHEY, CDR2 SVGAGI. This CDR3 is CASSYSTGREPQHF. The CDR3 DNA is TGTGCCAGCAGTTACTCGACAGGAAGGGAGCCCCAGCATTTT.

The CDR3 region has the DNA TGTGCCAGCAGTACTACGACAGGGAATGAAAAACTGTTTTTT. Translating it yields CASSTTTGNEKLFF. This chain links TRBV6-1 with TRBJ1-4; TRBD1 agrees at 7 bases. The CDR3 runs 14 residues. Trimming removed 5 bases from V and 5 bases from J; junction bases left unmatched: 5. Germline V gene sequence: CDR1 MNHNS, CDR2 SASEGT.

The chain has TRBV25-1 and TRBJ2-7, with 16 bases identical to TRBD2. The J segment lost 7 bases and the V segment lost 7 bases, leaving 10 bases of the junction unmatched. CDR3 length: 16 residues. Germline V gives CDR1 MGHDK, CDR2 SYGVNS. CDR3 region: CASTPGLAGGIGEQYF. CDR3 DNA sequence: TGTGCCAGCACGCCGGGACTAGCGGGAGGGATAGGGGAGCAGTACTTC.

The chain recombines TRBV30 with TRBJ2-2; the D gene is possibly TRBD2 (6 bases). CDR1 GTSNPN and CDR2 SVGIG come from the germline V gene (reference sequence). Trimming cost V 8 bases and J 9 bases, with 22 bases left between them. This CDR3 has 14 residues. Written as DNA, the CDR3 is TGTGCCATGGACAAGTACGGGGGACCCCGGGAGCTGTTTTTT. It encodes CAMDKYGGPRELFF.

This clone has only one observation. The chain couples TRBV5-6 to TRBJ1-1; the D is unclear. Trimming pared 0 bases from V and 10 bases from J, leaving 10 bases between. Germline CDR1 SGHDT, CDR2 YYEEEE. This CDR3 has 12 amino acids. The CDR3 is CASSLARAGAFF. The CDR3, as DNA: TGTGCCAGCAGCTTGGCGAGGGCAGGAGCTTTCTTT.

The chain combines TRBV5-1 with TRBJ2-7, with D maybe TRBD1 (5 bases). Trimming stripped 3 bases from V and 2 bases from J, with 12 bases between. The CDR3 contains 14 residues. CDR1 is SGHRS and CDR2 is YFSETQ in the germline V gene. CDR3 sequence (DNA): TGCGCCAGCAGCTCGGGCCCAGGGCCCTACGAGCAGTACTTC. Its translation is CASSSGPGPYEQYF.

As DNA, the CDR3 is TGTGCCAGCAGCTTAGGAAGGGGTCCGAGCAATCAGCCCCAGCATTTT. This encodes CASSLGRGPSNQPQHF. The rearrangement joins TRBV7-9 to TRBJ1-5; D might be TRBD1 (5 bases). The CDR3 runs to 16 residues. Germline CDR1 SEHNR, CDR2 FQNEAQ (reference sequence). Trimming took 1 base from V and 1 from J, leaving 11 bases between them. Together with reference TRBV7-9 and TRBJ1-5, the CDR3 gives the full variable domain: DTGVSQNPRHKITKRGQNVTFRCDPISEHNRLYWYRQTLGQGPEFLTYFQNEAQLEKSRLLSDRFSAERPKGSFSTLEIQRTEQGDSAMYLCASSLGRGPSNQPQHFGDGTRLSIL.

The chain recombines TRBV6-5 with TRBJ1-2; the match to TRBD1 covers 9 bases. Per the germline V gene, CDR1 is MNHEY and CDR2 is SVGAGI. This CDR3 spans 14 amino acids. V lost 6 bases to trimming and J lost 8 bases; unmatched junction nucleotides: 10. CDR3 region: CASRRGQGQRGYTF. In nucleotides, the CDR3 is TGTGCCAGCAGGAGGGGACAGGGACAAAGAGGCTACACCTTC.